This passage covers 25 T cell receptor beta chains from one sample sequenced in a study of cytomegalovirus exposure and HLA in healthy donors. The PCR ran on 60 Vbeta and 13 Jbeta primers. Here immunoSEQ multiplex PCR was the method, and the copy in TCRdb shows in-frame clones only, minus some. The table lists 120,000 or so clones, about 66% of them singletons. Sample: PBMCs. The receptors shown here come from a man younger than 40 in good health and CMV-seropositive.

V is TRBV6-5 and J is TRBJ2-3, with 7 bases fitting TRBD2. The V gene's germline CDR1 is MNHEY and CDR2 SVGAGI. Trimming at V came to 2 bases and at J to 5 bases, leaving 4 bases not matched to a gene. This CDR3 comprises 14 residues. The CDR3 nucleotides read TGTGCCAGCAGTTACGCGGGAGTGGGAGATACGCAGTATTTT. Translated: CASSYAGVGDTQYF.

The CDR3: CASSQRGATEKLFF. The CDR3 region has the DNA TGTGCCAGCTCACAGCGGGGGGCAACCGAGAAACTGTTTTTT. The chain is built from TRBV18 and TRBJ1-4, with D tentatively TRBD1 (6 bases). Germline CDR1 KGHSH, CDR2 LQKENI. CDR3 size: 14 residues. V gave up 4 bases and J gave up 11 bases, with 17 bases separating them.

For this clone: One end of the junction does not line up with germline, which may come from a read error. The J gene is TRBJ2-1, the V gene TRBV5-1, with 7 bases matching TRBD2. Germline lookup yields CDR1 SGHRS and CDR2 YFSETQ. This CDR3 is built from 13 residues. The CDR3, as DNA: TGCGCTAGCAGCTTGGGAGGGCTCAATGAGCAGTTCTTC. Its translation: CASSLGGLNEQFF. The full variable domain, rest sourced from reference TRBV5-1 and TRBJ2-1, is KAGVTQTPRYLIKTRGQQVTLSCSPISGHRSVSWYQQTPGQGLQFLFEYFSETQRNKGNFPGRFSGRQFSNSRSEMNVSTLELGDSALYLCASSLGGLNEQFFGPGTRLTVL.

This clone showed up just a few times. The J gene is TRBJ2-1, the V gene TRBV10-3; TRBD2 is a possible D gene (6 bases). Germline V gives CDR1 ENHRY, CDR2 SYGVKD. Trimming took off 0 bases at V and 12 bases at J, with 24 bases between the two ends. CDR3 length: 17 amino acids. Here the CDR3 DNA reads TGTGCCATCAGTGAGTCCTCCGCCATGGGACTCCCCGTATGGCAGTTCTTC. This encodes CAISESSAMGLPVWQFF.

The gene calls are TRBV5-1 and TRBJ2-7, with D possibly TRBD2 on 6 matching bases. The germline CDR1 and CDR2 sequences are SGHRS and YFSETQ. V was cut by 1 base and J by 4 bases, with 15 bases left in between. The CDR3 length is 15 residues. The CDR3 nucleotides read TGCGCCAGCAGCTTGTTGACGGGAGTGGGATACGAGCAGTACTTC. Translation: CASSLLTGVGYEQYF.

The genes are TRBV2 and TRBJ2-7; TRBD1 might be the D (6 bases). Trimming pared 10 bases from V and 6 bases from J, leaving 19 bases between. CDR3 length: 13 amino acids. Germline V CDR1 and CDR2: SNHLY, FYNNEI. This chain's CDR3 is CATIEQGRVEQYF. CDR3 nucleotide sequence: TGTGCCACTATCGAACAGGGCAGGGTCGAGCAGTACTTC.

The rearrangement uses TRBV28 and TRBJ2-5; 8 nucleotides align to TRBD1. CDR3 length: 18 amino acids. From germline, CDR1 is MDHEN and CDR2 SYDVKM. V shed 5 bases, J shed 2 bases, and the junction held 16 bases outside the gene matches. The CDR3, as DNA: TGTGCCAGCAGTCCGGGACAGGTTTACTCGGGGCCTCAAGAGACCCAGTACTTC. Protein product: CASSPGQVYSGPQETQYF. The full variable domain, in which reference TRBV28 and TRBJ2-5 provide the parts outside the CDR3, is DVKVTQSSRYLVKRTGEKVFLECVQDMDHENMFWYRQDPGLGLRLIYFSYDVKMKEKGDIPEGYSVSREKKERFSLILESASTNQTSMYLCASSPGQVYSGPQETQYFGPGTRLLVL.

This chain connects TRBV5-6 to TRBJ1-3; D not certain. Germline assignment: CDR1 SGHDT and CDR2 YYEEEE. This CDR3 spans 14 amino acids. Trimming removed 3 bases at V and 7 bases at J, with 14 bases between. The CDR3 here is CASSSGGGPNTIYF. The CDR3 DNA is TGTGCCAGCAGCTCCGGTGGAGGTCCGAACACCATATATTTT.

The chain recombines TRBV6-1 with TRBJ2-5; TRBD2 aligns across 7 bases. CDR1 is MNHNS, CDR2 SASEGT, per germline. The CDR3 loop spans 15 amino acids. V shed 6 bases, J shed 1 base, and the junction held 8 bases outside the gene matches. The CDR3 here is CASRLPRGTQETQYF. The CDR3 DNA is TGTGCCAGCAGGCTGCCGCGGGGGACCCAAGAGACCCAGTACTTC.

The CDR3 region is CASRPGTPANNEQFF. For the CDR3, the DNA is TGTGCCAGCAGGCCCGGGACTCCCGCAAACAATGAGCAGTTCTTC. This rearrangement joins TRBV6-5 to TRBJ2-1; D possibly corresponds to TRBD2 (6 bases). Germline lookup yields CDR1 MNHEY and CDR2 SVGAGI. This CDR3 contains 15 residues. The ends were cut back, 6 bases at V and 5 bases at J, with 17 bases in the middle.

Remarks on this clone: Other DNA sequences in the sample encode the same CDR3. V and J are TRBV28 and TRBJ2-3, with D unclear. CDR3 size: 14 residues. The V end lost 3 bases, the J end lost 1 base, and 8 bases lay between the germline ends. Germline-derived CDR1 and CDR2 are MDHEN and SYDVKM. CDR3 residues: CASSFLAGTDTQYF. DNA for the CDR3: TGTGCCAGCAGTTTTTTGGCGGGCACAGATACGCAGTATTTT.

CDR3: CASSMVQGRDTQYF. The CDR3 nucleotides read TGTGCCAGTAGTATGGTACAGGGGAGAGATACGCAGTATTTT. The J gene is TRBJ2-3, the V gene TRBV19; 7 nucleotides align to TRBD1. V shed 3 bases, J shed 5 bases, and the junction held 5 bases outside the gene matches. Germline CDR1 and CDR2: LNHDA and SQIVND (reference sequence). CDR3 length: 14 residues.

This clone was detected only a few times. The V call is TRBV27, the J call TRBJ2-1, with 10 bases that match TRBD2. Germline CDR1 and CDR2: MNHEY and SMNVEV (reference sequence). Trimming at V came to 4 bases and at J to 7 bases, leaving 4 bases not matched to a gene. This CDR3 has 14 amino acids. The CDR3 bases are TGTGCCAGCAGTTCCCTAGCGGGAGCTAATGAGCAGTTCTTC. Translated, it gives CASSSLAGANEQFF.

V gene TRBV19 combines with J gene TRBJ1-1; the D gene is possibly TRBD1 (5 bases). The germline V gene has CDR1 LNHDA and CDR2 SQIVND (reference sequence). The CDR3 length is 13 residues. V lost 7 bases and J lost 5, with 14 bases in between. The CDR3 region has the DNA TGTGCCAGTAATGGTAGGCGGGGGACTGAAGCTTTCTTT. Translating it yields CASNGRRGTEAFF.

This chain connects TRBV4-3 to TRBJ2-7; 8 bases match TRBD2. Germline CDR1 reads LGHNA; CDR2 reads YSLEER. The junction had 9 bases not matched to a gene; V was cut back by 0 bases and J by 2 bases. The CDR3 contains 17 residues. The CDR3 DNA reads TGCGCCAGCAGCCAAGATTATCTTCCGGGACTAGCCTACGAGCAGTACTTC. Its protein is CASSQDYLPGLAYEQYF.

The V gene is TRBV15, the J gene TRBJ2-1, with D perhaps matching TRBD1 (6 bases). Trimming took 0 bases from V and 12 from J, leaving 15 bases between them. CDR1 is LNHNV and CDR2 is YYDKDF in the germline V gene (reference sequence). There are 14 residues in the CDR3. The CDR3 DNA sequence: TGTGCCACCAGCAGAGATCAGACCGGGACAAGGCAGTTCTTC. Translating gives CATSRDQTGTRQFF.

The chain employs TRBV6-5 and TRBJ1-6; D remains unclear. The V end was cut by 6 bases, the J end by 7 bases, with 10 bases between. Germline lookup yields CDR1 MNHEY and CDR2 SVGAGI. CDR3 length equals 13 residues. The CDR3 loop reads CASSQLRNSPLHF. CDR3 sequence (DNA): TGTGCCAGCAGCCAGCTGCGGAATTCACCCCTCCACTTT.

The CDR3 DNA follows: TGTGCCAGCAGGGAGTACACTGAAGCTTTCTTT. Translated: CASREYTEAFF. This chain connects TRBV2 to TRBJ1-1; D gene unclear. CDR3 length: 11 residues. V lost 6 bases, J lost 3 bases, and 5 bases lay in between. Germline V lookup: CDR1 SNHLY, CDR2 FYNNEI.

The CDR3: CASSFTGGTGNTIYF. The CDR3, as DNA: TGTGCCAGCAGCTTCACAGGGGGCACTGGAAACACCATATATTTT. The V call is TRBV7-2, the J call TRBJ1-3, with 9 bases identical to TRBD1. The CDR3 totals 15 residues. CDR1 SGHTA and CDR2 FQGNSA come from the germline V gene. With V trimmed by 3 bases and J by 2 bases, 2 bases remained unmatched.

The gene calls are TRBV6-5 and TRBJ2-1, with 9 bases matching TRBD1. The germline V gene encodes CDR1 MNHEY and CDR2 SVGAGI. This CDR3 is 16 amino acids long. The J segment lost 6 bases and the V segment lost 2 bases, leaving 8 bases of the junction unmatched. The CDR3 bases are TGTGCCAGCAGTTACAACCGGGACAGGGTCTTCAATGAGCAGTTCTTC. Translating it yields CASSYNRDRVFNEQFF.

This clone was detected only once. This rearrangement joins TRBV6-5 to TRBJ1-5, with D possibly being TRBD1 (5 bases). V gave up 6 bases and J gave up 3 bases, with 15 bases separating them. Germline CDR1 and CDR2: MNHEY and SVGAGI. This CDR3 comprises 15 residues. The CDR3 sequence is CASRYTGAINQPQHF. As DNA, the CDR3 is TGTGCCAGCAGATATACAGGAGCCATCAATCAGCCCCAGCATTTT.

The gene calls are TRBV27 and TRBJ1-2; a possible D gene is TRBD1 (6 bases). Trimming pared 3 bases from V and 4 bases from J, leaving 12 bases between. The CDR3 extends over 14 amino acids. Germline V CDR1 and CDR2: MNHEY, SMNVEV (reference sequence). As DNA, the CDR3 is TGTGCCAGCAGTTTGGGGGGGCTCCCCTATGGCTACACCTTC. It is translated as CASSLGGLPYGYTF.

The CDR3 loop is CASSAGQGHETQYF. CDR3 sequence (DNA): TGTGCCAGCAGCGCGGGACAGGGTCACGAGACCCAGTACTTC. J is TRBJ2-5 and V is TRBV7-2; 9 positions agree with TRBD1. The CDR3 runs 14 residues. Trimming removed 5 bases from V and 5 bases from J; junction bases left unmatched: 6. The germline V gene encodes CDR1 SGHTA and CDR2 FQGNSA.

The gene calls are TRBV27 and TRBJ2-7; the D gene is possibly TRBD2 (6 bases). Germline V gene sequence: CDR1 MNHEY, CDR2 SMNVEV (reference sequence). Between the trimmed V and J ends, which lost 5 bases and 2 bases, there was a span of 13 bases. CDR3 length: 14 residues. The CDR3 sequence: CASSLGLGAYEQYF. In DNA, the CDR3 is TGTGCCAGCAGTCTGGGACTGGGAGCCTACGAGCAGTACTTC.

The table lists this clone with a few counts. The V call is TRBV28, the J call TRBJ2-5; TRBD2 matches at 8 bases. The DNA end is a closer match to TRBJ2-7, so the J assignment may be wrong. CDR1 is MDHEN and CDR2 is SYDVKM in the germline V gene. The CDR3 is 14 residues long. In DNA form, the CDR3 reads TGTGCCAGCAGTAGGGTAGCGGGATCCTACGAGCAGTACTTC. Amino acids: CASSRVAGSYEQYF.